The entry that follows covers one T cell receptor (beta chain) sequence. This entry comes from a study of CD8 T cells in Susac syndrome. Random hexamers were used to reverse transcribe an amount of roughly 0.45 to 1 ug RNA. TCR beta CDR3 was amplified by immunoSEQ covering 54 Vbeta and 13 Jbeta. TCRdb itself ran the immunoSEQ multiplex PCR reads through MiXCR, one entry per CDR3 protein. The sample holds about 120,000 distinct CDR3 sequences, about 90% seen once. Sequencing of TCR beta was undertaken in CD8+ and CD4+ T cells derived from blood. The healthy controls were matched to patients by age and sex. TEMRA cells were FACS-enriched and CD8+ and CD4+ T cells negatively isolated. V was pared by 6 bases and J by 11 bases, with 19 bases between. CDR1 is SNHLY, CDR2 FYNNEI, per germline. This CDR3 contains 13 residues.

The V call is TRBV2, the J call TRBJ1-1, with TRBD1 as a possible D gene (5 bases). The TCR was taken from a human donor in good health. The sequencing sample was made of CD4+ T cells from PBMCs. In DNA, the CDR3 is TGTGCCAGCAGCTCCTTAGAGGGTGGGGGGGCTTTCTTT. Its protein is CASSSLEGGGAFF. The full variable domain, with the rest looked up from reference TRBV2 and TRBJ1-1, is EPEVTQTPSHQVTQMGQEVILRCVPISNHLYFYWYRQILGQKVEFLVSFYNNEISEKSEIFDDQFSVERPDGSNFTLKIRSTKLEDSAMYFCASSSLEGGGAFFGQGTRLTVV.